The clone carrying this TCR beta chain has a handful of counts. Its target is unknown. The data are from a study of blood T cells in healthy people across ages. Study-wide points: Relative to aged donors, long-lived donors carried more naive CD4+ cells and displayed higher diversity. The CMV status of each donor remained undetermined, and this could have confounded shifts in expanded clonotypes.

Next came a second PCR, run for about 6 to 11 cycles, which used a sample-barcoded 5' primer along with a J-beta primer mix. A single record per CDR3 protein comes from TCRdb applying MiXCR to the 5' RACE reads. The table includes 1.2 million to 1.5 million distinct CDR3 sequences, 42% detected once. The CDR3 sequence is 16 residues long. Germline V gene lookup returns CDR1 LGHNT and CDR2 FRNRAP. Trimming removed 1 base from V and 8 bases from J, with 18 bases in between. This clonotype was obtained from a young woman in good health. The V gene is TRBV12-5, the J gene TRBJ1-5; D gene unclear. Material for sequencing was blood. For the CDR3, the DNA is TGTGCTAGTGGTTTGGAGAGATTCAGTTTTCTTAAGCCCCAGCATTTT. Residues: CASGLERFSFLKPQHF.